This TCR beta chain came from a study of shared clonotypes between healthy human individuals. Clones were read by immunoSEQ multiplex PCR, and TCRdb kept only the in-frame ones, dropping some. Seen here are 1.4 million or so clones, around 98.5% observed once, and the top ten hold 0.36%. Trimming pared 6 bases from V and 0 bases from J, leaving 8 bases between. This CDR3 region has 13 residues. Germline V gene data show CDR1 as SNHLY and CDR2 as FYNNEI. V gene TRBV2 combines with J gene TRBJ1-1, with D hard to call. This receptor was identified in a man aged 30-40 years in good health. The sequencing input was naive CD4+ T cells sorted from blood. Subset defined: CD45RA+ positively selected. In DNA form, the CDR3 reads TGTGCCAGCAGACGGAGACTGAACACTGAAGCTTTCTTT. Translating it yields CASRRRLNTEAFF.